Following are 17 T cell receptor beta chains from one sample sequenced in a study of T cell changes during pregnancy in multiple sclerosis. The method was immunoSEQ multiplex PCR; TCRdb's version includes in-frame clones alone and lacks a portion of them. The sample carries around 50,000 clones, roughly nine tenths recorded once. The specimen was CD8+ T cells from peripheral blood mononuclear cells, collected in the second trimester of pregnancy. The receptor source for this set is a female donor with multiple sclerosis, enrolled in a pregnancy study.

V usage is TRBV7-2 and J usage is TRBJ1-6; TRBD1 matches at 7 bases. This CDR3 has 12 amino acids. V gave up 9 bases and J gave up 8 bases; unmatched junction bases: 4. Germline CDR1 is SGHTA and CDR2 is FQGNSA. CDR3 bases: TGTGCCAGTAAAACAGGGGATTCACCCCTCCACTTT. This sequence encodes CASKTGDSPLHF.

This clone was seen just once. V and J are TRBV28 and TRBJ1-5; D not certain. CDR1 is MDHEN and CDR2 is SYDVKM in the germline V gene. The CDR3 runs 14 residues. Trimming pared 2 bases from V and 6 bases from J, leaving 11 bases between. DNA of the CDR3: TGTGCCAGCAGTTTAAGAGACAATCCTCAGCCCCAGCATTTT. This sequence encodes CASSLRDNPQPQHF.

This chain joins TRBV6-1 and TRBJ2-5; the match to TRBD1 covers 10 bases. CDR1 is MNHNS and CDR2 is SASEGT in the germline V gene. This CDR3 contains 14 residues. After removal of 3 bases from V and 4 bases from J, the junction contained 2 bases not matched to a gene. CDR3 sequence (DNA): TGTGCCAGCAGTGACGGGACAGGGGCAGAGACCCAGTACTTC. It yields the protein CASSDGTGAETQYF.

This clone was seen only a few times. J is TRBJ2-2 and V is TRBV15; D is perhaps TRBD2 (7 bases). Germline loops: CDR1 LNHNV, CDR2 YYDKDF (reference sequence). This CDR3 is built from 14 residues. Trimming left V 5 bases short and J 3 bases short, with 10 bases between. The DNA of the CDR3 is TGTGCCACCAGCCTAGGGGGGGACACCGGGGAGCTGTTTTTT. Its protein product is CATSLGGDTGELFF. Together with reference TRBV15 and TRBJ2-2, the CDR3 gives the full variable domain: DAMVIQNPRYQVTQFGKPVTLSCSQTLNHNVMYWYQQKSSQAPKLLFHYYDKDFNNEADTPDNFQSRRPNTSFCFLDIRSPGLGDTAMYLCATSLGGDTGELFFGEGSRLTVL.

The chain joins TRBV19 to TRBJ1-1; D is unresolved. The CDR3 extends over 14 amino acids. Germline CDR1 LNHDA, CDR2 SQIVND (reference sequence). V was clipped by 10 bases and J by 4 bases, with 19 bases between them. CDR3 sequence reads: CATILSSGVTEAFF. CDR3 coding DNA: TGTGCCACCATACTGAGCAGCGGGGTCACTGAAGCTTTCTTT. Full variable domain (missing parts from reference TRBV19 and TRBJ1-1): DGGITQSPKYLFRKEGQNVTLSCEQNLNHDAMYWYRQDPGQGLRLIYYSQIVNDFQKGDIAEGYSVSREKKESFPLTVTSAQKNPTAFYLCATILSSGVTEAFFGQGTRLTVV.

The genes are TRBV25-1 and TRBJ1-3, with unresolved D. The V and J ends lost 4 bases and 0 bases respectively, with 7 bases between them. Germline loops: CDR1 MGHDK, CDR2 SYGVNS. The CDR3 has 14 amino acids. This chain's CDR3 is CASSGPGSGNTIYF. The CDR3 DNA sequence: TGTGCCAGCAGTGGGCCAGGCTCTGGAAACACCATATATTTT. Variable domain in full (rest from reference TRBV25-1 and TRBJ1-3): EADIYQTPRYLVIGTGKKITLECSQTMGHDKMYWYQQDPGMELHLIHYSYGVNSTEKGDLSSESTVSRIRTEHFPLTLESARPSHTSQYLCASSGPGSGNTIYFGEGSWLTVV.

CDR3 in amino acids: CASRGTVLDTQYF. DNA for the CDR3: TGTGCCAGCAGAGGGACAGTGTTAGATACGCAGTATTTT. V and J are TRBV6-6 and TRBJ2-3; 7 bases match TRBD1. The CDR3 is 13 amino acids. The junction had 5 bases not matched to a gene; V was cut back by 6 bases and J by 5 bases. Germline lookup yields CDR1 MNHNY and CDR2 SVGAGI (reference sequence).

The chain recombines TRBV27 with TRBJ1-1, with a weak D call TRBD1 (5 bases). The CDR3 runs to 12 residues. Trimming took 5 bases from V and 6 from J, leaving 10 bases between them. Germline V gives CDR1 MNHEY, CDR2 SMNVEV (reference sequence). The CDR3 nucleotides are TGTGCCAGCAGTCGGGGGGGGGCTGAAGCTTTCTTT. Translation: CASSRGGAEAFF.

The chain recombines TRBV2 with TRBJ1-2; D is unresolved. The CDR3 is made up of 13 amino acids. V dropped 7 bases and J dropped 4 bases, with 13 bases sitting between them. From germline, CDR1 is SNHLY and CDR2 FYNNEI. The DNA of the CDR3 is TGTGCCAGCATCCACGGGGTGGGCTATGGCTACACCTTC. Amino acid sequence: CASIHGVGYGYTF.

The V and J genes are TRBV6-6 and TRBJ1-4; 7 positions match TRBD1. The CDR3 runs 15 residues. V dropped 6 bases and J dropped 7; count of bases not matched to a gene: 11. Per germline, CDR1 MNHNY and CDR2 SVGAGI (reference sequence). This CDR3 is CASRTDTGEVEKLFF. For the CDR3, the DNA is TGTGCCAGCAGAACGGATACAGGGGAGGTTGAAAAACTGTTTTTT.

The rearrangement uses TRBV7-9 and TRBJ1-1, with 9 bases identical to TRBD1. CDR1 is SEHNR and CDR2 is FQNEAQ in the germline V gene (reference sequence). Trimming removed 8 bases from V and 7 bases from J; junction bases left unmatched: 17. This CDR3 region has 16 residues. The CDR3 bases are TGTGCCAGCGCCTTGTCCTTGGACAGGGGAAGGGGTGAAGCTTTCTTT. The encoded protein is CASALSLDRGRGEAFF.

The chain uses TRBV5-4 and TRBJ2-1, with D maybe TRBD2 (6 bases). The CDR3 sequence is 12 residues long. Trimming removed 2 bases at V and 9 bases at J, with 9 bases between. Germline CDR1 reads SGHNT; CDR2 reads YYREEE (reference sequence). In DNA, the CDR3 is TGTGCCAGCAGCTTATTTAGCGGTGAGCAGTTCTTC. Translating it yields CASSLFSGEQFF.

This chain connects TRBV6-5 to TRBJ2-3; TRBD1 matches 9 bases. This CDR3 region has 15 residues. Germline CDR1 is MNHEY and CDR2 is SVGAGI. Trimming took 5 bases from V and 2 from J; bases not matched to a gene: 5. DNA of the CDR3: TGTGCCAGCAGTGGCACAGGGGGCCTCACAGATACGCAGTATTTT. Amino acids: CASSGTGGLTDTQYF.

J is TRBJ2-2 and V is TRBV6-5, with 7 bases aligning to TRBD1. Trimming cost V 4 bases and J 5 bases; bases outside gene matches: 4. CDR1 and CDR2 (germline): MNHEY, SVGAGI. This CDR3 is built from 14 residues. The CDR3: CASSSRDRTGELFF. CDR3 bases: TGTGCCAGCAGTTCCCGGGACAGAACCGGGGAGCTGTTTTTT.

The chain carries TRBV11-2 and TRBJ2-2; a weak D match, TRBD2 (6 bases). V was shortened by 5 bases and J by 5 bases, with 12 bases between the two germline ends. This CDR3 contains 14 residues. The germline CDR1 and CDR2 sequences are SGHAT and FQNNGV. The CDR3 loop is CASSRAGGTGELFF. CDR3 coding DNA: TGTGCCAGCAGCAGAGCGGGTGGGACCGGGGAGCTGTTTTTT.

The chain couples TRBV9 to TRBJ2-4, with D possibly matching TRBD1 (6 bases). Trimming took off 0 bases at V and 1 base at J, with 8 bases between the two ends. Germline CDR1 and CDR2: SGDLS and YYNGEE. The CDR3 has 15 residues. In nucleotides, the CDR3 is TGTGCCAGCAGCGTAGAGGGGGACGCCAAAAACATTCAGTACTTC. This encodes CASSVEGDAKNIQYF.

On this clone itself: Within the sample, other DNA sequences also encode this same CDR3. This chain uses TRBV27 with TRBJ2-1, with 12 bases aligning to TRBD2. This CDR3 has 14 amino acids. Per the germline V gene, CDR1 is MNHEY and CDR2 is SMNVEV (reference sequence). V was clipped by 6 bases and J by 4 bases; unmatched bases: 1. The CDR3 coding sequence is TGTGCCAGCAGCCTAGCGGGGGGGTACAATGAGCAGTTCTTC. Translation gives CASSLAGGYNEQFF.